A single TCR beta chain is shown here with its context. Antigen specificity is unknown. The record originates from a study of T cell clones after liver transplantation. Study-level points and caveats: Graft donor-reactive T cells may have migrated into the graft rather than being deleted. A significant post-transplant drop in circulating graft-donor-reactive CD4 TCRbeta sequences occurred in most of the 8 subjects.

TCRdb keeps only in-frame clones here, not all; method: immunoSEQ multiplex PCR. The sample lists more than 95,000 clones, 90% occurring once. The CDR3 has 17 residues. V shed 5 bases, J shed 3 bases, and the junction held 13 bases outside the gene matches. Germline CDR1 SGHAT, CDR2 FQNNGV. This sequence originates from a human patient who received a liver transplant. The graft donor may have contributed some T cells. The chain employs TRBV11-2 and TRBJ2-7, with 10 positions matching TRBD1. The material sequenced was CD4+ T cells from blood, taken 12 months after liver transplant. CDR3 sequence (DNA): TGTGCCAGCAGCCTCGACAGGGGGCTAGCGGGTCACTACGAGCAGTACTTC. Residues: CASSLDRGLAGHYEQYF.